This TCR beta chain appears in the sequencing data of a study of T cells in localized non-small cell lung cancer. This clone has just one count. Antigen specificity is unknown. Notes on the study in general: Higher T cell density in the blood was associated with longer overall survival, whereas higher adjacent-lung clonality associated with shorter survival. A median of approximately 50 of the top 100 tumor clones appeared in adjacent lung, which was paired and uninvolved.

TCRdb's copy holds only in-frame clones and misses some; the assay was immunoSEQ multiplex PCR. In the table there are about 19,000 clones, over 80% of which are singletons. This CDR3 is 13 amino acids long. Deletions cut 5 bases from V and 5 bases from J, with 12 bases between. The germline V gene has CDR1 SGHTA and CDR2 FQGTGA. This sample comprised peripheral blood, obtained before any cancer treatment. The gene calls are TRBV7-3 and TRBJ2-5; tentatively, D is TRBD1 (6 bases). The clonotype originates from a male donor at least 60 years old with stage I squamous cell lung carcinoma. In nucleotides, the CDR3 is TGTGCCAGCAGCCCAGCGAGGGGGGAGACCCAGTACTTC. Translating gives CASSPARGETQYF.